This T cell receptor beta chain appears in the sequencing data of a study of T cells expressing NK-cell markers. Turning to the study itself: Just one sequenced donor of eight was HCMV-seronegative, while seven were seropositive.

For each CDR3 protein, TCRdb gives one entry from its re-call of the 5' RACE reads, without DNA. This sample's clone table lists about 370,000 distinct CDR3 sequences. In germline, CDR1 is KGHDR, CDR2 SFDVKD. CDR3 size: 17 residues. The source material was blood T cells: a sorted CD56 or NKG2C T cell subset, CD4+ or CD8+ T cells, or bulk PBMC T cells (not recorded which). V usage is TRBV24-1 and J usage is TRBJ2-7; TCRdb picks TRBD2, but there is no DNA to check that call. This TCR was sampled from a woman in her forties or fifties in good health. CDR3 sequence: CATSDPAQREKSYEQYF.